The TCR beta chain under discussion was sequenced for a study of chemoradiotherapy in HPV16-positive cancers. About the study: Candidate HPV-specific T-cell clones and common TCR motifs came from functional assays in a couple of HPV16-positive patients.

Findings of the study overall: Only a couple of HPV16-positive patients supplied the functional HPV-specificity definition. Candidate HPV-specific clones and E7-related TCR motifs grew in tumor during treatment.

The protocol was immunoSEQ multiplex PCR, while the TCRdb copy is restricted to in-frame clones and leaves out a portion. The repertoire has approximately 38,000 clones, 80% of them found once; the top ten carry 3% to 4.5%. A word on this clone: The target antigen is unknown.

Samples were taken several times over chemoradiotherapy. This TCR was sampled from a human donor with HPV-associated anogenital cancer. The sample in question was blood, obtained from a patient who underwent chemoradiotherapy.

The DNA of the CDR3 is TGCGCCAGCAGCTCACGAGGGTCGGTCGGGGCACCCGGGATGTACAATGAGCAGTTCTTC. Its translation: CASSSRGSVGAPGMYNEQFF. J is TRBJ2-1 and V is TRBV5-1; D is possibly TRBD1 or TRBD2 (5 bases each). The germline CDR1 and CDR2 sequences are SGHRS and YFSETQ. V dropped 3 bases and J dropped 4 bases, with 29 bases sitting between them. The CDR3 spans 20 residues.